This is a list of T cell receptor beta chains from one sample in a study of early stage breast cancer tumors. This table comes from immunoSEQ multiplex PCR, and its TCRdb copy is limited to in-frame clones, with some not included. The data hold about 29,000 clones, with almost 85% observed a single time. The specimen was blood. These receptors originate from a person between 45 and 65 years old with breast cancer. The CDR3 runs from the conserved cysteine through the conserved F or W. Each record gives: D gene, V gene, clone size, J gene, CDR3 protein, CDR3 DNA. A D gene is named only where the DNA matches it firmly. The listing skips clone size in some rows; elsewhere it reads once, few, many or a size class.

>-|TRBV9|-|TRBJ1-2
CASSAGDRPGYTF
TGTGCCAGCAGCGCGGGAGACAGGCCGGGCTACACCTTC
>TRBD2|TRBV7-2|-|TRBJ2-1
CASTSLRAGGSNEQFF
TGTGCCAGCACCTCCCTCCGGGCGGGAGGGTCAAATGAGCAGTTCTTC
>-|TRBV19|few|TRBJ1-5
CASSIIRVSSNQPQHF
TGTGCCAGTAGTATAATCAGGGTTAGTAGCAATCAGCCCCAGCATTTT
>-|TRBV21-1|-|TRBJ2-5
CASSKGAAAGASKETQYF
TGTGCCAGCAGCAAAGGAGCGGCGGCAGGGGCCAGCAAAGAGACCCAGTACTTC
>-|TRBV9|-|TRBJ1-1
CASSVLTGLNTEAFF
TGTGCCAGCAGCGTCTTAACAGGGTTGAACACTGAAGCTTTCTTT
>-|TRBV6-1|-|TRBJ1-6
CASEDKSSYNSPLHF
TGTGCCAGCGAAGATAAGAGCTCCTATAATTCACCCCTCCACTTT
>TRBD1|TRBV19|-|TRBJ1-5
CAFLAGQGVQPQHF
TGTGCCTTCTTAGCGGGGCAGGGGGTTCAGCCCCAGCATTTT
>-|TRBV19|-|TRBJ1-5
CASSSWRGSSNQPQHF
TGTGCCAGTAGTAGTTGGAGGGGGTCTAGCAATCAGCCCCAGCATTTT
>TRBD2|TRBV5-1|-|TRBJ2-7
CASSLAASGGAYEQYF
TGCGCCAGCAGCTTGGCGGCTAGCGGGGGGGCGTACGAGCAGTACTTC
>TRBD2|TRBV6-1|-|TRBJ2-7
CASSEWGGYEQYF
TGTGCCAGCAGTGAATGGGGGGGGTACGAGCAGTACTTC
>TRBD1|TRBV28|-|TRBJ1-2
CASSLTGGLTYGYTF
TGTGCCAGCAGTTTAACAGGGGGCCTCACCTATGGCTACACCTTC
>-|TRBV11-1|-|TRBJ1-2
CASSLGAGSYGYTF
TGTGCCAGCAGCTTAGGCGCGGGGAGCTATGGCTACACCTTC
>-|TRBV5-4|once|TRBJ2-1
CASSLATRRALSEQFF
TGTGCCAGCAGCTTGGCCACTAGAAGGGCCCTGAGTGAGCAGTTCTTC
>-|TRBV5-6|-|TRBJ2-7
CASSPAAGSRNYEQYF
TGTGCCAGCAGCCCCGCCGCGGGATCCCGTAATTACGAGCAGTACTTC
>-|TRBV6-6|-|TRBJ2-7
CASSYSATEQYF
TGTGCCAGCAGTTATTCGGCAACCGAGCAGTACTTC
>-|TRBV7-3|-|TRBJ2-3
CASSLDAGSTDTQYF
TGTGCCAGCAGCTTAGACGCAGGGAGCACAGATACGCAGTATTTT
>-|TRBV28|-|TRBJ2-3
CASRGTFSTDTQYF
TGTGCCAGCAGAGGGACTTTCAGCACAGATACGCAGTATTTT
>-|TRBV6-6|-|TRBJ1-2
CASSQTPGKGHGYTF
TGTGCCAGCAGTCAGACACCGGGAAAGGGGCATGGCTACACCTTC
>-|TRBV11-3|once|TRBJ2-1
CASSLEGYNEQFF
TGTGCCAGCAGCTTAGAGGGTTACAATGAGCAGTTCTTC
>-|TRBV28|-|TRBJ1-4
CASSLWDQTQDTNDEKLFF
TGTGCCAGCAGTTTATGGGATCAGACCCAAGACACAAATGATGAAAAACTGTTTTTT
>-|TRBV11-2|-|TRBJ2-3
CASSPRQFSDTQYF
TGTGCCAGCAGCCCACGACAGTTTTCAGATACGCAGTATTTT
>TRBD1|TRBV6-5|-|TRBJ1-3
CASSLTGASTGNTIYF
TGTGCCAGCAGTTTGACAGGGGCATCTACTGGAAACACCATATATTTT
>TRBD1|TRBV6-1|-|TRBJ1-4
CASTRDRGGEKLFF
TGTGCCAGCACCCGGGACAGGGGAGGTGAAAAACTGTTTTTT
>-|TRBV19|-|TRBJ1-5
CASSLTPGNNQPQHF
TGTGCCAGTAGTCTAACTCCCGGGAACAATCAGCCCCAGCATTTT
>-|TRBV9|-|TRBJ2-1
CASSVDRLAGRSGEQFF
TGTGCCAGCAGCGTAGATCGGTTGGCAGGGAGGTCGGGTGAGCAGTTCTTC
>-|TRBV30|few|TRBJ1-1
CASGEGRRVQAFF
TGTGCCTCGGGTGAGGGGAGGAGGGTCCAAGCTTTCTTT